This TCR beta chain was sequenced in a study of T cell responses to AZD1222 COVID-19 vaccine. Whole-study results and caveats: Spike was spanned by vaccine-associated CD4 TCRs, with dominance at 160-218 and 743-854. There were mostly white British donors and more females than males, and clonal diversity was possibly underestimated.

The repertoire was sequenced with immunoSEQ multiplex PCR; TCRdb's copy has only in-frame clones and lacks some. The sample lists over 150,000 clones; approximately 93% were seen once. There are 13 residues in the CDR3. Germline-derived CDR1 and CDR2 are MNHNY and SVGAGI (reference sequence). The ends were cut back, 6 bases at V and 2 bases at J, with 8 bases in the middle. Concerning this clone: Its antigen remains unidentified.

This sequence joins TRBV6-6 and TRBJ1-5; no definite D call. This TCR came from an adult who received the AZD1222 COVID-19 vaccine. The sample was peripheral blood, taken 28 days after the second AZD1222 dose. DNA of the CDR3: TGTGCCAGCAGGGAAGACGGCAATCAGCCCCAGCATTTT. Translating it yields CASREDGNQPQHF.